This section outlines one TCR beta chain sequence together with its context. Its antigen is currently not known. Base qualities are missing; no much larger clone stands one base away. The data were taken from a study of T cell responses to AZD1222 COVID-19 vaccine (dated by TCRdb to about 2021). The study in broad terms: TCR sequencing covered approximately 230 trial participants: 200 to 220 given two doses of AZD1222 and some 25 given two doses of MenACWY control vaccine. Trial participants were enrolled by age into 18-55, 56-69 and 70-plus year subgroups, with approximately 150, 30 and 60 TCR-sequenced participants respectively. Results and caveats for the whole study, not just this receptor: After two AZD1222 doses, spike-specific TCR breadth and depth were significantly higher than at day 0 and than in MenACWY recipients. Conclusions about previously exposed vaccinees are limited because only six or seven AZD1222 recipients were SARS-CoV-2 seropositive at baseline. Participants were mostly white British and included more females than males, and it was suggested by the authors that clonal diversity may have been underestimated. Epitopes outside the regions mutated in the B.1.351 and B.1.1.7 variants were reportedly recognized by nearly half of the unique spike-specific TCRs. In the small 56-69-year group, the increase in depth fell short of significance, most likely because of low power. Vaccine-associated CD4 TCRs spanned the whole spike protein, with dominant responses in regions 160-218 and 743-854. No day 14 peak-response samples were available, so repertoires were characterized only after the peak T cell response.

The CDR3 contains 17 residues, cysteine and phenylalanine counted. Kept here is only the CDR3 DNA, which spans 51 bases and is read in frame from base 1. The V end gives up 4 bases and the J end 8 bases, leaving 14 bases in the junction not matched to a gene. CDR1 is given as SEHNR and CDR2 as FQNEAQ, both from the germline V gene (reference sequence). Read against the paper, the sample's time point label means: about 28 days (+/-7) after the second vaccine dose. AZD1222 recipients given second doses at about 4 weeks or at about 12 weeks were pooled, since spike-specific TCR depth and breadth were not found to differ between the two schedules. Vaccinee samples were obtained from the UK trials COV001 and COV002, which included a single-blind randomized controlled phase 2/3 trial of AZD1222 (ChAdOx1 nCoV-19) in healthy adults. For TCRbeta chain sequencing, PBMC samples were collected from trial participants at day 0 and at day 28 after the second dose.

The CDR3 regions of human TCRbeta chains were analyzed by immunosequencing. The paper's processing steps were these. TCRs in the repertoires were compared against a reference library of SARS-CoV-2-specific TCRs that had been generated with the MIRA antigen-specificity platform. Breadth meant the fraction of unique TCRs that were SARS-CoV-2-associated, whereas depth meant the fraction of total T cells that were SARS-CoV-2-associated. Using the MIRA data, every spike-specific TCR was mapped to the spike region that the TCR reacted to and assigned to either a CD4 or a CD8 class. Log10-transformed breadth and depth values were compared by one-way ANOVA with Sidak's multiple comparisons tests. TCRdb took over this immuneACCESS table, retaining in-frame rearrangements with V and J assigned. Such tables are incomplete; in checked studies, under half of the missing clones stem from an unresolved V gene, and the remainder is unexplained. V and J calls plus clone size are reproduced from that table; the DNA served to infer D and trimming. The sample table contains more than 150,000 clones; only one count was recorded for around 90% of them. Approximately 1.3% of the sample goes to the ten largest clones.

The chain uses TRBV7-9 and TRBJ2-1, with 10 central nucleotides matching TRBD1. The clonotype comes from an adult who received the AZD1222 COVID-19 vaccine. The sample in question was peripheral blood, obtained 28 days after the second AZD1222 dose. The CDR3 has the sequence CASSSRQGALLFHEQFF. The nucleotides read TGTGCCAGCAGCTCCAGACAGGGGGCCCTCCTTTTCCATGAGCAGTTCTTC.